This is a list of T cell receptor beta chains from one sample in a study of cytomegalovirus exposure and HLA in healthy donors. Repertoires were generated with immunoSEQ multiplex PCR, while TCRdb's copy carries only in-frame clones and drops some. Of 110,000 to 150,000 clones in the sample, roughly four fifths were seen once. What was sequenced was PBMCs. The receptor source for this set is a man aged 18 to 35 in good health and CMV-seropositive. CDR3s include the opening cysteine and the closing phenylalanine or tryptophan. D genes are given only for firm matches.

>TRBD1|TRBJ1-5|TRBV19
CASSMRGPLSQHF
>TRBD1|TRBJ2-7|TRBV11-3
CASSSGDSGRDEQYF
>TRBD1|TRBJ2-7|TRBV6-1
CASISWGQSYEQYF
>TRBD2|TRBJ2-7|TRBV27
CASSGRVSLKPSEQYF
>NA|TRBJ1-4|TRBV15
CATSRRTGTNEKLFF
>NA|TRBJ2-1|TRBV29-1
CSVSAGSNEQFF
>NA|TRBJ1-1|TRBV11-1
CASSPARHLEAFF
>TRBD1|TRBJ2-7|TRBV6-5
CASRGQGYGEQYF
>NA|TRBJ2-7|TRBV6-1
CASRDGTIFFYEQYF
>TRBD2|TRBJ2-3|TRBV28
CASSRGLAGVGSTDTQYF
>TRBD1|TRBJ2-1|TRBV11-2
CASINPTRGSSYNEQFF
>NA|TRBJ2-1|TRBV4-1
CASSLYSYNEQFF
>TRBD1|TRBJ2-5|TRBV6-4
CASSDNRDRYQETQYF
>NA|TRBJ2-1|TRBV28
CASTAGTVNEQFF
>NA|TRBJ2-7|TRBV21-1
CASRIQTRDRRYEQYF
>TRBD1|TRBJ1-1|TRBV19
CASSKISTGPEAFF
>TRBD1|TRBJ1-1|TRBV10-2
CASSDPGQEAFF
>TRBD1|TRBJ1-2|TRBV6-1
CASSGTAGNYGYTF
>TRBD1|TRBJ2-1|TRBV5-1
CASSLGGQGNEQFF
>TRBD2|TRBJ2-7|TRBV10-2
CASSRTSGDEQYF
>NA|TRBJ2-7|TRBV5-4
CASSLIGQPYEQYF
>NA|TRBJ1-5|TRBV6-6
CASRSWQNSNQPQHF
>TRBD1|TRBJ1-1|TRBV4-1
CASSQFVGTGGAYTEAFF
>NA|TRBJ1-1|TRBV29-1
CSVEEGAPEAFF
>NA|TRBJ2-7|TRBV9
CASSVLPDSYEQYF
>NA|TRBJ1-1|TRBV5-1
CASSLLINTEAFF
>TRBD1|TRBJ1-2|TRBV30
CAWSGPGQGCGYTF
>NA|TRBJ1-5|TRBV10-1
CASSEFGVTRQPQHF
>NA|TRBJ1-6|TRBV7-8
CASSLALGRVNSPLHF
>NA|TRBJ2-6|TRBV28
CASSLPSANVLTF
>NA|TRBJ2-5|TRBV2
CASSVQVQETQYF
>NA|TRBJ2-7|TRBV6-6
CATFSQAEAPEQYF
>NA|TRBJ1-4|TRBV9
CASSPRTEEKLFF
>TRBD1|TRBJ2-2|TRBV28
CASSRNRGPGTGELFF
>TRBD2|TRBJ2-1|TRBV7-2
CASRGAGAALYNEQFF
>NA|TRBJ1-2|TRBV7-3
CASSLVGNNYGYTF
>NA|TRBJ1-2|TRBV4-2
CASNGGAGGYTF
>TRBD1|TRBJ2-7|TRBV28
CASSRRGTGQAYEQYF
>NA|TRBJ1-1|TRBV11-2
CASSSGLRNTEAFF
>NA|TRBJ2-1|TRBV6-4
CASSDSTEGNEQFF
>NA|TRBJ2-7|TRBV29-1
CSATRDAYEQYF
>TRBD1|TRBJ2-1|TRBV14
CASSQGQGAGNEQFF
>NA|TRBJ2-5|TRBV27
CASSPKQDVQETQYF
>NA|TRBJ2-1|TRBV27
CASSLGGDEQFF
>TRBD2|TRBJ2-7|TRBV14
CASSRDGLAGNEQYF
>NA|TRBJ1-5|TRBV5-5
CASSLVGTSNQPQHF
>TRBD1|TRBJ1-1|TRBV5-4
CASSFGTANTEAFF
>TRBD2|TRBJ2-5|TRBV5-5
CASSLAGGETQYF
>NA|TRBJ2-1|TRBV5-1
CASSRQTGVETRSYNEQFF
>NA|TRBJ1-5|TRBV28
CASSSTQGLQPQHF
>NA|TRBJ1-2|TRBV19
CASSITENYGYTF
>NA|TRBJ2-5|TRBV15
CATSRDQTIQETQYF
>TRBD2|TRBJ2-7|TRBV28
CASISGLAGGEQYF
>NA|TRBJ2-1|TRBV5-1
CASSFTAYNEQFF